A single sample is the source of the 6 T cell receptor beta chains below, sequenced in a study of blood T cell repertoires in COVID-19. Profiled with immunoSEQ multiplex PCR; TCRdb holds only in-frame clones, not every one. The table has about 210,000 clones, almost 85% seen once. The sequenced sample was peripheral blood. All receptors derive from a woman between 70 and 85 years old with COVID-19, enrolled during active disease.

The chain uses TRBV7-2 and TRBJ2-7, with D possibly being TRBD1 (5 bases). CDR3 length: 15 amino acids. The germline gives CDR1 SGHTA, CDR2 FQGNSA. Trimming removed 2 bases at V and 0 bases at J, with 11 bases between. The CDR3 nucleotides are TGTGCCAGCAGCTTAACAGGAGCGAACTCCTACGAGCAGTACTTC. Translation gives CASSLTGANSYEQYF.

V gene TRBV14 combines with J gene TRBJ1-3; weak D call: TRBD1 (5 bases). Germline CDR1 reads SGHDN; CDR2 reads FVKESK. V lost 1 base to trimming and J lost 2 bases, with 12 bases between them. CDR3 length: 16 amino acids. The CDR3 here is CASSQVRQKTGNTIYF. Written as DNA, the CDR3 is TGTGCCAGCAGCCAAGTCAGACAGAAAACTGGAAACACCATATATTTT.

The chain carries TRBV7-8 and TRBJ2-3, with TRBD1 identical over 7 bases. V was clipped by 1 base and J by 6 bases; unmatched bases: 7. Looked up from germline, CDR1 is SGHVS and CDR2 is FQNEAQ. The CDR3 is 15 residues long. The CDR3 sequence is CASSLENRGVDTQYF. DNA for the CDR3: TGTGCCAGCAGCTTAGAAAACAGGGGAGTGGATACGCAGTATTTT.

A single count supports this clone. The chain links TRBV19 to TRBJ2-1; 13 positions agree with TRBD2. V gave up 5 bases and J gave up 4 bases; unmatched junction bases: 2. CDR1 LNHDA and CDR2 SQIVND come from the germline V gene (reference sequence). The CDR3 loop spans 15 amino acids. DNA for the CDR3: TGTGCCAGTAGTCGGACTAGCGGGGGTTACAATGAGCAGTTCTTC. This translates into CASSRTSGGYNEQFF.

The chain recombines TRBV27 with TRBJ1-6; TRBD1 matches at 9 bases. Looked up from germline, CDR1 is MNHEY and CDR2 is SMNVEV (reference sequence). The CDR3 sequence is 14 residues long. Trimming removed 7 bases from V and 10 bases from J; junction bases left unmatched: 8. The CDR3 bases are TGTGCCAGCACCCGGGGACAGGGAGGGTCACCCCTCCACTTT. It is translated as CASTRGQGGSPLHF.

This clone was seen a handful of times. The V gene is TRBV5-4, the J gene TRBJ1-2, with D maybe TRBD1 (6 bases). Per germline, CDR1 SGHNT and CDR2 YYREEE (reference sequence). Trimming shortened V by 0 bases and J by 0 bases, and 9 bases separated the two germline ends. The CDR3 runs 15 residues. The CDR3 region is CASSLDREANYGYTF. CDR3 sequence (DNA): TGTGCCAGCAGCTTGGACAGGGAAGCTAACTATGGCTACACCTTC.